The clone carrying this T cell receptor beta chain was detected only once. The sample comes from a study of blood T cell repertoires in COVID-19. The germline V and J ends were trimmed by 5 bases and 1 base, with 11 bases remaining between them. Germline V gene lookup returns CDR1 SGHDN and CDR2 FVKESK. This CDR3 has 14 amino acids. Method: immunoSEQ multiplex PCR; TCRdb's copy keeps in-frame clones and lacks some. The sample has 50,000 to 75,000 clones, around 77% seen once; the top ten hold about a fifth. The specimen sequenced was peripheral blood. This TCR was recovered from a man older than 75 with active or convalescent COVID-19. This rearrangement joins TRBV14 to TRBJ1-1; TRBD1 might be the D (6 bases). CDR3 protein: CASSSRQENTEAFF. Here the CDR3 DNA reads TGTGCCAGCAGCTCCAGACAGGAGAACACTGAAGCTTTCTTT.